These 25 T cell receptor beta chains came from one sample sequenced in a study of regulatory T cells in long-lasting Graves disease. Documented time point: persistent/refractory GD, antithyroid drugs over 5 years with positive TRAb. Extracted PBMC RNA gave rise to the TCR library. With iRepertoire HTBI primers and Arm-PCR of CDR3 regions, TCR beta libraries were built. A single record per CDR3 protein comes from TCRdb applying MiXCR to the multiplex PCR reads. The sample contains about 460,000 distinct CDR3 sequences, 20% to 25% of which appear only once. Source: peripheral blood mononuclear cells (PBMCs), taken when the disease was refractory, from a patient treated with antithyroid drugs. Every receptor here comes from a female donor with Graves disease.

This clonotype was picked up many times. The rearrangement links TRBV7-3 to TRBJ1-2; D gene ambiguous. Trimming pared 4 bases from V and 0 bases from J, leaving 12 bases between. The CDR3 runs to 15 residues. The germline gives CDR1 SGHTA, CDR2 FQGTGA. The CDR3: CASSYDSRPNYGYTF. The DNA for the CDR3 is TGTGCCAGCAGCTATGACTCCCGACCTAACTATGGCTACACCTTC.

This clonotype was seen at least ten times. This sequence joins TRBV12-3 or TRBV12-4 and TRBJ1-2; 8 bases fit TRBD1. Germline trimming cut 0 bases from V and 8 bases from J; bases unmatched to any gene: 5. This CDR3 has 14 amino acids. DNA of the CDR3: TGTGCCAGCAGTTTAGCGCTGACAGGGGTAGGCTACACCTTC. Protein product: CASSLALTGVGYTF.

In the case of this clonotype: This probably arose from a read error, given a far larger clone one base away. The chain's CDR3 is CASSERRLYGQYF. Written as DNA, the CDR3 is TGTGCCAGCAGTGAAAGGAGACTCTACGGGCAGTACTTC. The J gene is TRBJ2-7, the V gene TRBV7-2, with D uncertain. The CDR3 runs to 13 residues. Per the germline V gene, CDR1 is SGHTA and CDR2 is FQGNSA.

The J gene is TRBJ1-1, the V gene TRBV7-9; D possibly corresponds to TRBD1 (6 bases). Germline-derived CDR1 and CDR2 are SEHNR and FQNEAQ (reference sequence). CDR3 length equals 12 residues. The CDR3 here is CLTLGGVTEAFF. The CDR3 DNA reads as TGTCTGACTTTGGGGGGCGTCACTGAAGCTTTCTTT.

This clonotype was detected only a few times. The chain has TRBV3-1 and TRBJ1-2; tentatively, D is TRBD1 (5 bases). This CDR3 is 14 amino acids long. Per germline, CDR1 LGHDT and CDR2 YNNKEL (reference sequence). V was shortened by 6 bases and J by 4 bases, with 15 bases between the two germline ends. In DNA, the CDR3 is TGTGCCAGCAGGGGGGACGAACGGGGCTATGGCTACACCTTC. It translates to CASRGDERGYGYTF.

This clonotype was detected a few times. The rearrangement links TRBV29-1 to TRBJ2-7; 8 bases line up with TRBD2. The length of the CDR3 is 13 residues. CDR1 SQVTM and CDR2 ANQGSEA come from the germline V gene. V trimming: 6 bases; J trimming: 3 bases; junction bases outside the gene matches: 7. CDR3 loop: CSVTIAGNYEQYF. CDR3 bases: TGCAGCGTGACAATAGCGGGGAACTACGAGCAGTACTTC.

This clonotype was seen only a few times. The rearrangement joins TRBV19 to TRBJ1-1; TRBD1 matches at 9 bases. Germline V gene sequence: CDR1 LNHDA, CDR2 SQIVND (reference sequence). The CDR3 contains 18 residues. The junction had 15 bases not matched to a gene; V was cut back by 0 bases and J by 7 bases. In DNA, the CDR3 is TGTGCCAGTAGTATAGATCTCGGTTTGAACAGGGGGCTTGGTGAAGCTTTCTTT. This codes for CASSIDLGLNRGLGEAFF. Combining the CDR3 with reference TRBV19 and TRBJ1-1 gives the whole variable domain DGGITQSPKYLFRKEGQNVTLSCEQNLNHDAMYWYRQDPGQGLRLIYYSQIVNDFQKGDIAEGYSVSREKKESFPLTVTSAQKNPTAFYLCASSIDLGLNRGLGEAFFGQGTRLTVV.

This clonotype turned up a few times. In DNA form, the CDR3 reads TGTGCCAGTTTACGACACTCTCCCTACGAGCAGTACTTC. Translated, it gives CASLRHSPYEQYF. V gene TRBV6-1 combines with J gene TRBJ2-7; no reliable D call. The germline V and J ends were trimmed by 9 bases and 2 bases, with 14 bases remaining between them. CDR3 length: 13 amino acids. Per the germline V gene, CDR1 is MNHNS and CDR2 is SASEGT.

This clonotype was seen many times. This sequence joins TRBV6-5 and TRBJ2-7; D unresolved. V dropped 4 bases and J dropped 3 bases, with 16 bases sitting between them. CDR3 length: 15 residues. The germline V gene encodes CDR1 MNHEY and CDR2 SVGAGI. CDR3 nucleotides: TGTGCCAGCAGTTCAGACACGAGCATCCTCTACGAGCAGTACTTC. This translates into CASSSDTSILYEQYF.

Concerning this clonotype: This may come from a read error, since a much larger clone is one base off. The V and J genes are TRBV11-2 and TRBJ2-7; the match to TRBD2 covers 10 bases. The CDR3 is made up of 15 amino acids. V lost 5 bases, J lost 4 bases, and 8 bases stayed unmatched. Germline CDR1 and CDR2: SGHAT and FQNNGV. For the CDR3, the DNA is TGTGCCAGCAGCCCCTTGACTAGCGGGCCATACGAGCAGTACTTC. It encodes CASSPLTSGPYEQYF. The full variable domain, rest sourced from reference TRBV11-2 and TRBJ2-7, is EAGVAQSPRYKIIEKRQSVAFWCNPISGHATLYWYQQILGQGPKLLIQFQNNGVVDDSQLPKDRFSAERLKGVDSTLKIQPAKLEDSAVYLCASSPLTSGPYEQYFGPGTRLTVT.

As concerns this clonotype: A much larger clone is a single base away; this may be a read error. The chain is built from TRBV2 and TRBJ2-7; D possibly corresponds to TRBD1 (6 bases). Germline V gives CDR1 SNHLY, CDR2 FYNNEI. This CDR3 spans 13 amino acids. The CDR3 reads CASMGDTTYEQCF. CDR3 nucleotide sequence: TGTGCCAGCATGGGGGACACGACCTACGAGCAGTGCTTC.

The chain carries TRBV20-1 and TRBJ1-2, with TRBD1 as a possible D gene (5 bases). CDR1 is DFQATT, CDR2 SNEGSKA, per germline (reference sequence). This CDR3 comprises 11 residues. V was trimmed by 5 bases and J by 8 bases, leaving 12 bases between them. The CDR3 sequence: CSASSGTGYTF. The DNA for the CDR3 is TGCAGTGCTTCATCGGGGACGGGCTACACCTTC.

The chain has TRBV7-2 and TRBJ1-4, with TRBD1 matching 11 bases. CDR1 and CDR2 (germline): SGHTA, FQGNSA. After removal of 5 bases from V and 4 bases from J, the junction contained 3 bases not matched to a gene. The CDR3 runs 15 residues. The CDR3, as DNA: TGTGCCAGCAGCCCGGGACAGGGGGTTAATGAAAAACTGTTTTTT. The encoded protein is CASSPGQGVNEKLFF.

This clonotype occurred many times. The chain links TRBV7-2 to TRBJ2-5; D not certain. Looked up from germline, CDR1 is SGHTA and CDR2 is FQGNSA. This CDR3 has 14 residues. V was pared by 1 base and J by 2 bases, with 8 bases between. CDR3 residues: CASSLGTSQETQYF. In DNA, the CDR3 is TGTGCCAGCAGCTTAGGGACGTCACAAGAGACCCAGTACTTC. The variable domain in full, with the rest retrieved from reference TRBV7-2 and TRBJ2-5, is GAGVSQSPSNKVTEKGKDVELRCDPISGHTALYWYRQSLGQGLEFLIYFQGNSAPDKSGLPSDRFSAERTGGSVSTLTIQRTQQEDSAVYLCASSLGTSQETQYFGPGTRLLVL.

CDR3 nucleotides: TGCAGCGTTGAAGACCGGGACAGGGGAAGCGGCTACACCTTC. Protein product: CSVEDRDRGSGYTF. This rearrangement joins TRBV29-1 to TRBJ1-2, with 10 bases that match TRBD1. The V gene end was trimmed by 0 bases and the J gene end by 8 bases; junction bases not matched to a gene: 6. CDR1 and CDR2 (germline): SQVTM, ANQGSEA. This CDR3 is built from 14 residues.

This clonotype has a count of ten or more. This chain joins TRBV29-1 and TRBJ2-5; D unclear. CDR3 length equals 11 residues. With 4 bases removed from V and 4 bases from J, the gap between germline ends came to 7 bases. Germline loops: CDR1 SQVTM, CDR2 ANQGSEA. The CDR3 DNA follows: TGCAGCGTTGGGGGAATAGAGACCCAGTACTTC. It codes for CSVGGIETQYF.

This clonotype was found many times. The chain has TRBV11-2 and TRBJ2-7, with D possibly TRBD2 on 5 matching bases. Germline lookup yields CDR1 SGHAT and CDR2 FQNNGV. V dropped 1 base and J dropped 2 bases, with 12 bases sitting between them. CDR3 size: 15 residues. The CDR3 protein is CASSLGSRDPYEQYF. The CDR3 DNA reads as TGTGCCAGCAGCTTAGGATCACGGGATCCCTACGAGCAGTACTTC.

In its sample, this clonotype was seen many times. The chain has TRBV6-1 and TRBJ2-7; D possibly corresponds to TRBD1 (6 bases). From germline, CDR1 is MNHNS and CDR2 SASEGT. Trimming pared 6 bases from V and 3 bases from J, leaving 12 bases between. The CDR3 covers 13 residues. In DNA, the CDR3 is TGTGCCAGCAGCTCCGGGACAAACTACGAGCAGTACTTC. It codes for CASSSGTNYEQYF.

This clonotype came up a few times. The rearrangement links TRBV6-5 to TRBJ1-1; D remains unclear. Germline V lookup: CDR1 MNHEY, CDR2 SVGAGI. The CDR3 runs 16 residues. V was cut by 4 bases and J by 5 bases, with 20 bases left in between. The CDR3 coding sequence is TGTGCCAGCAGTTTTTTTTTGCCGGGGAGGCAGACTGAAGCTTTCTTT. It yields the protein CASSFFLPGRQTEAFF.

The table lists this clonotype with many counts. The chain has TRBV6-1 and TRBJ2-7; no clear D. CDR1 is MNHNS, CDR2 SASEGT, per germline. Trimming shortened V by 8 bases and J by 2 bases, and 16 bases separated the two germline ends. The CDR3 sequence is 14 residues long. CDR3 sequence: CASGNAQGPYEQYF. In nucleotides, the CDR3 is TGTGCCAGCGGGAACGCACAAGGACCCTACGAGCAGTACTTC.

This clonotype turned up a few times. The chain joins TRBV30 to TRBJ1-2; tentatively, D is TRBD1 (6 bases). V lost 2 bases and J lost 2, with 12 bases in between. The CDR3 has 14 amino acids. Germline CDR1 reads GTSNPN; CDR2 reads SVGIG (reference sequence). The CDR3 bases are TGTGCCTGGAGTCACCGGGACAAAAACTATGGCTACACCTTC. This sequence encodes CAWSHRDKNYGYTF.

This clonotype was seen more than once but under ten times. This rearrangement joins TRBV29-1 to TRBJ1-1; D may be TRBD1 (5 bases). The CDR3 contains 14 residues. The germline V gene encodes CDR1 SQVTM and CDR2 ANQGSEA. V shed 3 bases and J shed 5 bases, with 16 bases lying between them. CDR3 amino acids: CSVDLYGGSTEAFF. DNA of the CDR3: TGCAGCGTTGATCTCTACGGGGGATCGACTGAAGCTTTCTTT. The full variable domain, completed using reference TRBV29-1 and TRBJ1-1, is SAVISQKPSRDICQRGTSLTIQCQVDSQVTMMFWYRQQPGQSLTLIATANQGSEATYESGFVIDKFPISRPNLTFSTLTVSNMSPEDSSIYLCSVDLYGGSTEAFFGQGTRLTVV.

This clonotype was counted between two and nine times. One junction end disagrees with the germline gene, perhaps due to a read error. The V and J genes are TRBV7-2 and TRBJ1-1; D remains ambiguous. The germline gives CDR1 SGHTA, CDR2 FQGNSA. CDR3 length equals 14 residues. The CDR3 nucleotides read TGTGCCAACAGCTCGTTAGGATTGAACACTGAAGCTTTCTTT. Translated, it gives CANSSLGLNTEAFF.

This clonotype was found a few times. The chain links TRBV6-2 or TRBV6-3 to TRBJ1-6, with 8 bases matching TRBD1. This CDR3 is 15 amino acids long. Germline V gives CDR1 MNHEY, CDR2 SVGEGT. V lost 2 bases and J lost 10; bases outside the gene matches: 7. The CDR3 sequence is CASSYTTGVESPLHF. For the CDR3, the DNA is TGTGCCAGCAGTTACACGACAGGGGTAGAATCACCCCTCCACTTT.

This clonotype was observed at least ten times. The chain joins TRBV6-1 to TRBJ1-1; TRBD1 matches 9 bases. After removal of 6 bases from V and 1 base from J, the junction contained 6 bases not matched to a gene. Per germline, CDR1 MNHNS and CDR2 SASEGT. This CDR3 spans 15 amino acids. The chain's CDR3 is CASRAGTGTNTEAFF. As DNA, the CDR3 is TGTGCCAGCAGGGCCGGGACAGGGACGAACACTGAAGCTTTCTTT.